Following are 23 T cell receptor beta chains from one sample sequenced in a study of T cell repertoires in cytomegalovirus infection. From the reads, TCRdb called clonotypes with MiXCR, one entry per CDR3 protein. The table records about 920,000 distinct CDR3 sequences, under 40% of them present only once. These receptors have no known antigen. Sample: cultured CD8+ T cells from PBMCs, taken from culture after CMV antigen stimulation. Receptor source: a human donor in good health (CMV status not recorded). Some clones in this sample may be carry-over from other donors' samples.

The V gene is TRBV5-4, the J gene TRBJ2-3; D remains unclear. Germline values: CDR1 SGHNT, CDR2 YYREEE (reference sequence). The V end was cut by 0 bases, the J end by 2 bases, with 7 bases between. This CDR3 has 14 amino acids. The DNA of the CDR3 is TGTGCCAGCAGCTTGGCGTCAGCCACAGATACGCAGTATTTT. It codes for CASSLASATDTQYF. The whole variable domain, filled in from reference TRBV5-4 and TRBJ2-3, reads ETGVTQSPTHLIKTRGQQVTLRCSSQSGHNTVSWYQQALGQGPQFIFQYYREEENGRGNFPPRFSGLQFPNYSSELNVNALELDDSALYLCASSLASATDTQYFGPGTRLTVL.

This clonotype was picked up a small number of times. The chain recombines TRBV12-3 or TRBV12-4 with TRBJ1-6; no firm D call. The CDR3 length is 15 residues. V lost 1 base to trimming and J lost 5 bases, with 9 bases between them. The CDR3 DNA follows: TGTGCCAGCAGTTTAGGGCCGGTGGATAATTCACCCCTCCACTTT. This codes for CASSLGPVDNSPLHF.

The chain carries TRBV7-6 and TRBJ2-5, with 8 bases aligning to TRBD2. The CDR3 is made up of 12 amino acids. The germline gives CDR1 SGHVS, CDR2 FNYEAQ. CDR3 sequence (DNA): TGTGCAGTTCCCAGCGGGGGAGAGACCCAGTACTTC. Amino acids: CAVPSGGETQYF.

The rearrangement joins TRBV6-2 or TRBV6-3 to TRBJ1-1; tentative D call: TRBD1 (6 bases). This CDR3 region has 16 residues. V lost 1 base and J 3 bases, leaving 15 bases between the germline ends. Germline loops: CDR1 MNHEY, CDR2 SVGEGT. In DNA, the CDR3 is TGTGCCAGCAGTTACTTCCCCGGGGGCAGGGACACTGAAGCTTTCTTT. Its translation is CASSYFPGGRDTEAFF.

This sequence joins TRBV20-1 and TRBJ1-5, with no clear D. Germline lookup yields CDR1 DFQATT and CDR2 SNEGSKA (reference sequence). V lost 0 bases and J lost 0, with 3 bases in between. This CDR3 contains 13 residues. The CDR3 region has the DNA TGCAGTGCTAGAGATGATAGCAATCAGCCCCAGCATTTT. This sequence encodes CSARDDSNQPQHF.

This clonotype has more than one count but fewer than ten. V usage is TRBV10-3 and J usage is TRBJ2-1; 7 bases line up with TRBD2. Germline V gene lookup returns CDR1 ENHRY and CDR2 SYGVKD. V lost 3 bases to trimming and J lost 7 bases; unmatched junction nucleotides: 15. The CDR3 loop spans 17 amino acids. CDR3 region: CAISDWGGSQLWNEQFF. DNA for the CDR3: TGTGCCATCAGTGACTGGGGGGGGTCGCAACTGTGGAATGAGCAGTTCTTC.

This clonotype was detected only a few times. This chain links TRBV2 with TRBJ2-2; TRBD2 matches 9 bases. Germline V gives CDR1 SNHLY, CDR2 FYNNEI. This CDR3 spans 15 amino acids. The junction had 1 base not matched to a gene; V was cut back by 3 bases and J by 2 bases. In nucleotides, the CDR3 is TGTGCCAGCAGTGACCTAGCGGGAAACACCGGGGAGCTGTTTTTT. Amino acid sequence: CASSDLAGNTGELFF.

This clonotype has only a few counts. This sequence joins TRBV4-1 and TRBJ1-3; D unclear. Between the trimmed V and J ends, which lost 1 base and 4 bases, there was a span of 8 bases. The CDR3 spans 14 residues. Germline V gives CDR1 MGHRA, CDR2 YSYEKL. CDR3 DNA sequence: TGCGCCAGCAGCCAAGCGGGATTAGGAAACACCATATATTTT. Encoded protein: CASSQAGLGNTIYF.

The chain uses TRBV28 and TRBJ2-1; D not certain. The CDR3 extends over 13 amino acids. Germline lookup yields CDR1 MDHEN and CDR2 SYDVKM. Trimming stripped 5 bases from V and 7 bases from J, with 12 bases between. The CDR3 DNA reads TGTGCCAGCAGTCTAGGGATGGGGAATGAGCAGTTCTTC. Translating it yields CASSLGMGNEQFF. The full variable domain, its missing parts supplied by reference TRBV28 and TRBJ2-1, is DVKVTQSSRYLVKRTGEKVFLECVQDMDHENMFWYRQDPGLGLRLIYFSYDVKMKEKGDIPEGYSVSREKKERFSLILESASTNQTSMYLCASSLGMGNEQFFGPGTRLTVL.

This chain links TRBV25-1 with TRBJ1-2, with D perhaps TRBD1 (5 bases). Trimming shortened V by 2 bases and J by 3 bases, and 16 bases separated the two germline ends. This CDR3 contains 16 residues. Germline loops: CDR1 MGHDK, CDR2 SYGVNS. The CDR3 loop reads CASSERFRDGYYGYTF. CDR3 DNA sequence: TGTGCCAGCAGTGAAAGGTTTCGGGACGGATACTATGGCTACACCTTC.

The CDR3 loop reads CASSSGTCDSNQPQHF. The CDR3 nucleotides read TGCGCCAGCAGCTCCGGGACATGCGATAGCAATCAGCCCCAGCATTTT. The chain couples TRBV5-1 to TRBJ1-5; the D gene is possibly TRBD1 (6 bases). CDR3 length: 16 amino acids. V was trimmed by 3 bases and J by 0 bases, leaving 13 bases between them. CDR1 SGHRS and CDR2 YFSETQ come from the germline V gene.

This clonotype was observed a handful of times. The J gene is TRBJ2-3, the V gene TRBV4-1, with 9 bases lining up with TRBD2. V gave up 0 bases and J gave up 1 base; unmatched junction bases: 2. The CDR3 spans 16 residues. Germline V gene data show CDR1 as MGHRA and CDR2 as YSYEKL. CDR3 loop: CASSQERGGRTDTQYF. Written as DNA, the CDR3 is TGCGCCAGCAGCCAAGAGCGGGGGGGCCGCACAGATACGCAGTATTTT.

The chain carries TRBV29-1 and TRBJ2-1, with 7 bases identical to TRBD2. Germline trimming cut 3 bases from V and 8 bases from J; bases unmatched to any gene: 10. The CDR3 is made up of 14 amino acids. From germline, CDR1 is SQVTM and CDR2 ANQGSEA. The DNA of the CDR3 is TGCAGCGTTGATGGGCCCTGGGGAGGGGATGAGCAGTTCTTC. Its protein is CSVDGPWGGDEQFF.

This clonotype was seen at least ten times. The J gene is TRBJ2-3, the V gene TRBV6-1; D gene unclear. This CDR3 spans 16 amino acids. The V end was cut by 3 bases, the J end by 0 bases, with 13 bases between. Germline V gives CDR1 MNHNS, CDR2 SASEGT. CDR3 region: CASSDRKHPSTDTQYF. In DNA form, the CDR3 reads TGTGCCAGCAGTGATAGAAAACATCCTAGCACAGATACGCAGTATTTT.

The chain is built from TRBV12-3 or TRBV12-4 and TRBJ2-6; D not certain. V gave up 7 bases and J gave up 0 bases, with 4 bases separating them. This CDR3 region has 13 residues. CDR3 residues: CASMSSGANVLTF. CDR3 nucleotides: TGTGCCAGCATGAGCTCTGGGGCCAACGTCCTGACTTTC.

This clonotype was picked up a small number of times. The CDR3 sequence is CASSRLASRETQYF. CDR3 in DNA: TGTGCCAGCAGTCGACTAGCATCCAGAGAGACCCAGTACTTC. The genes are TRBV12-3 or TRBV12-4 and TRBJ2-5; 7 bases line up with TRBD2. The CDR3 consists of 14 residues. V lost 5 bases to trimming and J lost 4 bases; unmatched junction nucleotides: 7.

This clonotype has a handful of counts. The chain links TRBV20-1 to TRBJ2-2; D is perhaps TRBD2 (5 bases). Germline V CDR1 and CDR2: DFQATT, SNEGSKA (reference sequence). The CDR3 contains 15 residues. Trimming took off 6 bases at V and 2 bases at J, with 16 bases between the two ends. CDR3 region: CSAREGRGNTGELFF. The CDR3 region has the DNA TGCAGTGCCCGGGAAGGACGGGGAAACACCGGGGAGCTGTTTTTT.

This chain joins TRBV28 and TRBJ2-1; TRBD2 matches at 9 bases. The CDR3 spans 18 residues. CDR1 and CDR2 (germline): MDHEN, SYDVKM. V lost 0 bases and J lost 7; bases outside the gene matches: 13. As DNA, the CDR3 is TGTGCCAGCAGTTTATGGGGAGGTAGCGGGGGAACCGGGAATGAGCAGTTCTTC. The encoded protein is CASSLWGGSGGTGNEQFF.

The V and J genes are TRBV6-6 and TRBJ2-3, with D perhaps TRBD1 or TRBD2 (7 bases each). The V and J ends lost 2 bases and 6 bases respectively, with 12 bases between them. From germline, CDR1 is MNHNY and CDR2 SVGAGI (reference sequence). The CDR3 runs 14 residues. CDR3 loop: CASSYQGGIDTQYF. In DNA form, the CDR3 reads TGTGCCAGCAGTTACCAGGGGGGGATTGATACGCAGTATTTT.

In its sample, this clonotype was seen many times. The chain combines TRBV7-2 with TRBJ2-3, with D perhaps matching TRBD1 (6 bases). Trimming cost V 4 bases and J 7 bases, with 12 bases left between them. The CDR3 is 13 residues long. The germline gives CDR1 SGHTA, CDR2 FQGNSA. CDR3 nucleotides: TGTGCCAGCAGCTGGAACAGGGTCAATACGCAGTATTTT. Protein product: CASSWNRVNTQYF.

This clonotype was recorded at least ten times. This sequence joins TRBV7-9 and TRBJ1-5; maybe TRBD1 (5 bases). The V gene's germline CDR1 is SEHNR and CDR2 FQNEAQ (reference sequence). There are 12 residues in the CDR3. Trimming took 8 bases from V and 11 from J, leaving 16 bases between them. The CDR3 DNA is TGTGCCAGCGAAGGGGACCCCGGCGCCCAGCATTTT. Protein product: CASEGDPGAQHF.

This rearrangement joins TRBV9 to TRBJ2-3; TRBD2 matches 7 bases. V shed 0 bases, J shed 2 bases, and the junction held 6 bases outside the gene matches. The CDR3 loop spans 16 amino acids. Germline CDR1 reads SGDLS; CDR2 reads YYNGEE. The CDR3 coding sequence is TGTGCCAGCAGCGTAGTGGAGGGAGGGACCACAGATACGCAGTATTTT. Its protein is CASSVVEGGTTDTQYF.

This clonotype was detected a few times. The chain carries TRBV29-1 and TRBJ2-1; the D is unclear. With 2 bases removed from V and 0 bases from J, the gap between germline ends came to 14 bases. Germline V gene data show CDR1 as SQVTM and CDR2 as ANQGSEA. The CDR3 consists of 16 residues. CDR3 residues: CSVEWAPSSSYNEQFF. The CDR3 coding sequence is TGCAGCGTTGAATGGGCACCCTCGAGCTCCTACAATGAGCAGTTCTTC.